Listed below are T cell receptor beta chains from one sample, sequenced in a study of post-analysis software for immune sequencing data. From the PCR reads, TCRdb called clonotypes with MiXCR, one entry per CDR3 protein. The sample comprises some 800,000 distinct CDR3 sequences, 35% to 55% of which are singletons, and roughly 5.2% rests with the top ten. The specimen sequenced was blood. These receptors all stem from a girl aged 5-17 years with multiple sclerosis. Each CDR3 is given without its conserved first and last residue. A D gene is named only where the DNA matches it firmly. Expanded clones are given a class, and other clones once, few, many or no size at all.

CDR3 length: 14; clone size: NA; D gene: TRBD2; V gene: TRBV7-2; J gene: TRBJ2-3; CDR3 protein: ASSLAIAGAADTQY
CDR3 length: 13; clone size: few; D gene: NA; V gene: TRBV6-5; J gene: TRBJ1-5; CDR3 protein: ASSSQGYSNQPQH
CDR3 length: 16; clone size: NA; D gene: NA; V gene: TRBV28; J gene: TRBJ1-5; CDR3 protein: ASSRGRTGLTGNQPQH
CDR3 length: 12; clone size: NA; D gene: TRBD1; V gene: TRBV25-1; J gene: TRBJ1-2; CDR3 protein: ASSESTGIHGYT
CDR3 length: 13; clone size: NA; D gene: TRBD1; V gene: TRBV28; J gene: TRBJ2-7; CDR3 protein: ASSSPDRDSYEQY
CDR3 length: 17; clone size: NA; D gene: NA; V gene: TRBV13; J gene: TRBJ2-3; CDR3 protein: ASSLVSPRDPLVTDTQY
CDR3 length: 12; clone size: few; D gene: TRBD1; V gene: TRBV20-1; J gene: TRBJ2-1; CDR3 protein: SARVRGSHNEQF
CDR3 length: 12; clone size: NA; D gene: NA; V gene: TRBV27; J gene: TRBJ1-2; CDR3 protein: ASRTEGPSGGYT
CDR3 length: 10; clone size: few; D gene: TRBD1; V gene: TRBV29-1; J gene: TRBJ1-4; CDR3 protein: SVVDRNEKLF
CDR3 length: 16; clone size: NA; D gene: TRBD2; V gene: TRBV2; J gene: TRBJ2-1; CDR3 protein: ASRGLAGGSRSYNEQF
CDR3 length: 11; clone size: few; D gene: NA; V gene: TRBV10-3; J gene: TRBJ2-7; CDR3 protein: ATRGPGNYEQY